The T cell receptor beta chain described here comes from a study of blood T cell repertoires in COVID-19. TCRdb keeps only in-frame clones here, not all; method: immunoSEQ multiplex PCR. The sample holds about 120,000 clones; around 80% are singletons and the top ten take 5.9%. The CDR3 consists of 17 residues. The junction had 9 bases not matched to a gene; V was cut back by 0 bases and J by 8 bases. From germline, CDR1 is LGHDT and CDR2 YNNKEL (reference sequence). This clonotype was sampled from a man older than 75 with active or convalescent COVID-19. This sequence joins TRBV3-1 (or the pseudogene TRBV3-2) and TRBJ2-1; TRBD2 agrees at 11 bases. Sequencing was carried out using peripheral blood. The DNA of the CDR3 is TGTGCCAGCAGCCAAGAAGAGCTAGCGGGGGGCAGGGATGAGCAGTTCTTC. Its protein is CASSQEELAGGRDEQFF.